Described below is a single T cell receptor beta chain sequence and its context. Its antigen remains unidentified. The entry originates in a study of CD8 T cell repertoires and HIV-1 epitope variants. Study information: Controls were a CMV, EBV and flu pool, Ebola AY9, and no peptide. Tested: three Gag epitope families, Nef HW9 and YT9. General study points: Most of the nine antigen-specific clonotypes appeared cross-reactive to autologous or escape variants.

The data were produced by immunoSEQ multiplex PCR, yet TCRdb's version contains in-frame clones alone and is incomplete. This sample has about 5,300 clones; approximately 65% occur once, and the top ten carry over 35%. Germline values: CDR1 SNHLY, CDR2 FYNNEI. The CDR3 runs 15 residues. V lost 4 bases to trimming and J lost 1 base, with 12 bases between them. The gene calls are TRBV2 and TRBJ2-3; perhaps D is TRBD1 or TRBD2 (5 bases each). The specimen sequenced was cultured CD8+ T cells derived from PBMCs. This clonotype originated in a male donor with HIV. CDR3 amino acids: CASSAGQGGTDTQYF. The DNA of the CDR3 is TGTGCCAGCAGTGCCGGCCAGGGAGGCACAGATACGCAGTATTTT.